The sequence of this T cell receptor beta chain was determined in a study of Graves' ophthalmopathy and Graves' hyperthyroidism. Study summary: Hyperthyroidism counted as stable given no ophthalmopathy within 18 months of follow-up. The study's findings and limits: A 13-signature model separated ophthalmopathy from stable hyperthyroidism, 85% to 90% sensitivity, 80% to 83% specificity. In blood appeared most of the expanded thyroid clonotypes whose frequency exceeded 0.001. It was with 65% to 71% sensitivity and 72% to 75% specificity that the model predicted ophthalmopathy progression.

Germline loops: CDR1 ENHRY, CDR2 SYGVKD. Trimming removed 3 bases from V and 0 bases from J; junction bases left unmatched: 5. The CDR3 has 17 residues. On this clonotype: Its matching antigen is unknown.

For repertoire sequencing, the TCR beta CDR3 regions were amplified from RNA transcripts. HTBI primers were used in a first-round RT-PCR, which preceded a second-round multiplex PCR. A single record per CDR3 protein comes from TCRdb applying MiXCR to the multiplex PCR reads. The table shows 900,000 to 1,200,000 distinct CDR3 sequences, with about two fifths occurring only once. Sequencing was carried out using peripheral blood or thyroid tissue (not recorded which). The rearrangement joins TRBV10-3 to TRBJ2-6, with TRBD1 matching 7 bases. The receptor comes from an adult man with Graves' hyperthyroidism. Written as DNA, the CDR3 is TGTGCCATCAGTGAACGGACAGGAAGCTCTGGGGCCAACGTCCTGACTTTC. Translated: CAISERTGSSGANVLTF.